The subject of this entry is one T cell receptor (beta chain). Its antigen remains unknown. Assay: immunoSEQ multiplex PCR; the TCRdb copy retains only in-frame clones and omits some. This sample has around 2,200 clones, with around 94% found just once. This record comes from a study of T cell clonotyping in hematopoietic cell transplantation. Notes on the study in general: Cells were unsorted, so CD4 and CD8 contributions were not separated. Pathologically expanded recipient clonotypes increased progressively from day 30 to day 180 as diversity fell. Graft donor and pretransplant recipient Inverse Simpson Index values predicted broader posttransplant TCR diversity. Few recipient clonotypes overlapped donors; over 95% were de novo at given depth.

Source material: peripheral blood mononuclear cells. The origin of this receptor is a man aged 45-65 years in good health. Some clones in this sample may be carry-over from other donors' samples.

DNA for the CDR3: TGTGCCAGCAGTTACTCGGGCCGTGAAGCTTTCTTT. Translation gives CASSYSGREAFF. The rearrangement joins TRBV6-6 to TRBJ1-1; no clear D gene. Trimming took off 0 bases at V and 7 bases at J, with 6 bases between the two ends. There are 12 residues in the CDR3. Germline loops: CDR1 MNHNY, CDR2 SVGAGI (reference sequence).